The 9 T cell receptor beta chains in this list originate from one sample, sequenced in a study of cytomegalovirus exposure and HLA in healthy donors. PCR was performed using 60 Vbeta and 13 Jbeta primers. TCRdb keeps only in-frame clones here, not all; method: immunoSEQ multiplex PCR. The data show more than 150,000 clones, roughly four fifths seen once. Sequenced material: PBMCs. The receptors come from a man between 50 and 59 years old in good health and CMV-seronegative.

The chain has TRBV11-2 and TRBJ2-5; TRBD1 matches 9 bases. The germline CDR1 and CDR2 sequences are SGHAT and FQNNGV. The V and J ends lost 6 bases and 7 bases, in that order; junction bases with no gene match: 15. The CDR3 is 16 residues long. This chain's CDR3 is CASSSQPGQGAGTQYF. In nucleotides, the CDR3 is TGTGCCAGCAGTAGTCAACCGGGACAGGGCGCCGGGACCCAGTACTTC. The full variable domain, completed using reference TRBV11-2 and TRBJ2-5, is EAGVAQSPRYKIIEKRQSVAFWCNPISGHATLYWYQQILGQGPKLLIQFQNNGVVDDSQLPKDRFSAERLKGVDSTLKIQPAKLEDSAVYLCASSSQPGQGAGTQYFGPGTRLLVL.

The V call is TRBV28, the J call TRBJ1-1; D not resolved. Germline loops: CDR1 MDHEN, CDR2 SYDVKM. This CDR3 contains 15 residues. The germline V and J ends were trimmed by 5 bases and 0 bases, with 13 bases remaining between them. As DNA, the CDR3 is TGTGCCAGCAGTCCCCCCACCCCGGTGAACACTGAAGCTTTCTTT. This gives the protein CASSPPTPVNTEAFF.

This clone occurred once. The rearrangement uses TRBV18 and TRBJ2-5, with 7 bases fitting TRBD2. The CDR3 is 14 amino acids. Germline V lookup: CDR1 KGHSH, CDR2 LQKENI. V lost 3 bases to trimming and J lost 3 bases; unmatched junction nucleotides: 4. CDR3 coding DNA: TGTGCCAGCTCACCCCCCGCGGGAGAAGAGACCCAGTACTTC. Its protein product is CASSPPAGEETQYF.

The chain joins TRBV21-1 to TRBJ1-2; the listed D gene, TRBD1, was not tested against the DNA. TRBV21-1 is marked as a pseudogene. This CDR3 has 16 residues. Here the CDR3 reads CASIPTGQGGNYGYTF. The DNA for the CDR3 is TGTGCCAGCATTCCCACCGGACAGGGAGGAAACTATGGCTACACCTTC.

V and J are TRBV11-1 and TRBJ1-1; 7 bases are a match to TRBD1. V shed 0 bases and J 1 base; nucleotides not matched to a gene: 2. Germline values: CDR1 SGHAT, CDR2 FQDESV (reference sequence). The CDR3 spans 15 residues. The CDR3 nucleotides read TGTGCCAGCAGCTTAGCAGGGGGCCGGAACACTGAAGCTTTCTTT. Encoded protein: CASSLAGGRNTEAFF.

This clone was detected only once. This CDR3 reads CASSLDRTNYGYTF. Here the CDR3 DNA reads TGTGCCAGCAGCCTCGACAGGACTAACTATGGCTACACCTTC. The chain joins TRBV7-2 to TRBJ1-2; D perhaps matches TRBD1 (6 bases). V shed 5 bases and J shed 0 bases, with 10 bases lying between them. Germline CDR1 is SGHTA and CDR2 is FQGNSA. The CDR3 runs to 14 residues.

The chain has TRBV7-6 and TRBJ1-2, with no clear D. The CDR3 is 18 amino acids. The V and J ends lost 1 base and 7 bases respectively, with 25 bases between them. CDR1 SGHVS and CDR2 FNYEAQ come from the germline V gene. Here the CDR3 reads CASSLELVSRTKRSGYTF. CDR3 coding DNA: TGTGCCAGCAGCTTAGAGCTTGTAAGCAGAACAAAACGGAGTGGCTACACCTTC.

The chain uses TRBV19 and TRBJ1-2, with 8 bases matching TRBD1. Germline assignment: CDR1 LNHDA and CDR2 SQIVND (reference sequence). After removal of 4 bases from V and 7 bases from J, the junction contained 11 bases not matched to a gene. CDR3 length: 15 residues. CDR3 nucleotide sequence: TGTGCCAGTAGTAAGTACCGGGACAGGATGGCTGGCTACACCTTC. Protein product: CASSKYRDRMAGYTF.

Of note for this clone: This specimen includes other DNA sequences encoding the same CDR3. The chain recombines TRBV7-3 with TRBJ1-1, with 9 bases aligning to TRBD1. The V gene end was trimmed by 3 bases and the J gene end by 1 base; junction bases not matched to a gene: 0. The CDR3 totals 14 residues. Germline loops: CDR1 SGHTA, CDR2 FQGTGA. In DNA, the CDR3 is TGTGCCAGCAGCTTGGGACAGGGGAACACTGAAGCTTTCTTT. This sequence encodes CASSLGQGNTEAFF. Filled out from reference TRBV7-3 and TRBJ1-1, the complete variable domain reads GAGVSQTPSNKVTEKGKYVELRCDPISGHTALYWYRQSLGQGPEFLIYFQGTGAADDSGLPNDRFFAVRPEGSVSTLKIQRTERGDSAVYLCASSLGQGNTEAFFGQGTRLTVV.